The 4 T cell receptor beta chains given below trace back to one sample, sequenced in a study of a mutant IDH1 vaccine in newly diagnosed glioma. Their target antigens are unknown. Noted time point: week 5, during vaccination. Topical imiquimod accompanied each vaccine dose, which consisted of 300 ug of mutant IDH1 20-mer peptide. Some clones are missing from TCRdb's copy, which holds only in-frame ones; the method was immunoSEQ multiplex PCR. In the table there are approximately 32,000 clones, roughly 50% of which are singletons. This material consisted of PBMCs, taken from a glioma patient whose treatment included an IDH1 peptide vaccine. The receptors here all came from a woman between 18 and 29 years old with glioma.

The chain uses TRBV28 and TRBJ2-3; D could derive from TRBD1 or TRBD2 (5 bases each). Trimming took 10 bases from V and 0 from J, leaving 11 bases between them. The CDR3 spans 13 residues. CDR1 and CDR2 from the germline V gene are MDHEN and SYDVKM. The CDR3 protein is CATGAGSTDTQYF. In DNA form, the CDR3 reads TGTGCCACCGGGGCAGGGAGCACAGATACGCAGTATTTT. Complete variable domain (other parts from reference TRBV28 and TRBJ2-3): DVKVTQSSRYLVKRTGEKVFLECVQDMDHENMFWYRQDPGLGLRLIYFSYDVKMKEKGDIPEGYSVSREKKERFSLILESASTNQTSMYLCATGAGSTDTQYFGPGTRLTVL.

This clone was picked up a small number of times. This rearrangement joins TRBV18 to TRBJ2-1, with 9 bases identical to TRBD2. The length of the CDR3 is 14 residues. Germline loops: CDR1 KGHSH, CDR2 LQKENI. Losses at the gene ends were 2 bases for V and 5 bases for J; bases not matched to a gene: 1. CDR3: CASSPAGGNNEQFF. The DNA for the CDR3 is TGTGCCAGCTCACCAGCGGGAGGGAACAATGAGCAGTTCTTC. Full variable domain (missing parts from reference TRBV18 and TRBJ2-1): NAGVMQNPRHLVRRRGQEARLRCSPMKGHSHVYWYRQLPEEGLKFMVYLQKENIIDESGMPKERFSAEFPKEGPSILRIQQVVRGDSAAYFCASSPAGGNNEQFFGPGTRLTVL.

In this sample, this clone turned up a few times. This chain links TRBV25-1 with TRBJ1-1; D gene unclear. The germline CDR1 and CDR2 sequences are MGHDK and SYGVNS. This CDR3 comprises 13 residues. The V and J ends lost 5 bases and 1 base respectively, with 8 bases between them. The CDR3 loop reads CASSRSENTEAFF. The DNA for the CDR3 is TGTGCCAGCAGTCGGTCTGAGAACACTGAAGCTTTCTTT.

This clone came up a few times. CDR3 nucleotides: TGCAGCGTTGAAGCGAGAGACCCCACCGGGGAGCTGTTTTTT. Translating gives CSVEARDPTGELFF. This chain connects TRBV29-1 to TRBJ2-2; D is undetermined. Trimming removed 1 base from V and 4 bases from J, with 10 bases in between. This CDR3 spans 14 amino acids. The V gene's germline CDR1 is SQVTM and CDR2 ANQGSEA.